This TCR beta chain was identified during a study of early T cells in non-severe SARS-CoV-2 infection. Individually, cDNA molecules had unique molecular identifiers attached to them. TCRdb passed the 5' RACE reads through MiXCR, listing each CDR3 protein once. The repertoire holds 86,000 or so distinct CDR3 sequences, around 15% seen once, with roughly 3% in the top ten. The CDR3 contains 12 residues. Germline V lookup: CDR1 MNHEY, CDR2 SMNVEV (reference sequence). V lost 4 bases and J 4 bases, leaving 8 bases between the germline ends. This TCR derives from an adult who was a healthcare worker with PCR-confirmed SARS-CoV-2 infection or an uninfected control (not recorded which). The material sequenced was whole blood. The chain recombines TRBV27 with TRBJ2-7; unclear D gene. This CDR3 reads CASSWNGYEQYF. The CDR3 coding sequence is TGTGCCAGCAGTTGGAACGGTTACGAGCAGTACTTC.